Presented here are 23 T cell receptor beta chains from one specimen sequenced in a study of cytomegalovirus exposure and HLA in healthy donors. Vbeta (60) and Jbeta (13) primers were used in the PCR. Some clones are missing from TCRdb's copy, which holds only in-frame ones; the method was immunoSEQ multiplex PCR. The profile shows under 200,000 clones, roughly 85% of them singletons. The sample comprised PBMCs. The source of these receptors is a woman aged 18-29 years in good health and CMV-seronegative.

CDR3 sequence reads: CASSQDASPSDEQFF. In nucleotides, the CDR3 is TGCGCCAGCAGCCAAGATGCTAGCCCAAGCGATGAGCAGTTCTTC. The gene calls are TRBV4-1 and TRBJ2-1; maybe TRBD2 (5 bases). Germline-derived CDR1 and CDR2 are MGHRA and YSYEKL. Trimming shortened V by 0 bases and J by 8 bases, and 14 bases separated the two germline ends. The CDR3 loop spans 15 amino acids.

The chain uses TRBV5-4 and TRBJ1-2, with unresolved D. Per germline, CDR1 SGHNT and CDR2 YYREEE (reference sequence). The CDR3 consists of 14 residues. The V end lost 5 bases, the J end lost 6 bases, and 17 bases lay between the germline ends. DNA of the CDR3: TGTGCCAGCAGTCATCGTTCAGATGATAATGGCTACACCTTC. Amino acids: CASSHRSDDNGYTF.

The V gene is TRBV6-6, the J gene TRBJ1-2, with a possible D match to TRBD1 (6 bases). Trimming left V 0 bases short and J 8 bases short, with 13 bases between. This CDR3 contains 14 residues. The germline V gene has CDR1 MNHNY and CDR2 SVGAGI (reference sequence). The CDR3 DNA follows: TGTGCCAGCAGTTACTCGACTGGGGGCGCGGGCTACACCTTC. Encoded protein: CASSYSTGGAGYTF.

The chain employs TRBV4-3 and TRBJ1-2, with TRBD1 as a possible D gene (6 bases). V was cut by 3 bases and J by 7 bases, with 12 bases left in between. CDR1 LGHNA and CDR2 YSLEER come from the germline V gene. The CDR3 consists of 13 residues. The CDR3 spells CASSHRGIGGYTF. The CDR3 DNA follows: TGCGCCAGCAGCCACAGGGGAATAGGTGGCTACACCTTC.

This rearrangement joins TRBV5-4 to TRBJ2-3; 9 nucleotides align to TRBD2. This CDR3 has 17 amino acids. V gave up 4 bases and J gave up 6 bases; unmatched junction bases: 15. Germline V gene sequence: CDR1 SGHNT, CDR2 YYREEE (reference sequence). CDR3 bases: TGTGCCAGCAGCCATCTCGGGGGCGGGAGGGCGGCCGATACGCAGTATTTT. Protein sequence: CASSHLGGGRAADTQYF.

The CDR3 sequence is CASSSPLAGFNEQFF. The CDR3 DNA reads TGTGCCAGCAGTTCTCCACTAGCGGGATTTAATGAGCAGTTCTTC. The rearrangement uses TRBV28 and TRBJ2-1, with 10 bases matching TRBD2. V was pared by 4 bases and J by 7 bases, with 7 bases of the junction left unmatched. Germline V gene sequence: CDR1 MDHEN, CDR2 SYDVKM. The CDR3 extends over 15 amino acids. The entire variable domain, with the rest obtained from reference TRBV28 and TRBJ2-1, is as follows: DVKVTQSSRYLVKRTGEKVFLECVQDMDHENMFWYRQDPGLGLRLIYFSYDVKMKEKGDIPEGYSVSREKKERFSLILESASTNQTSMYLCASSSPLAGFNEQFFGPGTRLTVL.

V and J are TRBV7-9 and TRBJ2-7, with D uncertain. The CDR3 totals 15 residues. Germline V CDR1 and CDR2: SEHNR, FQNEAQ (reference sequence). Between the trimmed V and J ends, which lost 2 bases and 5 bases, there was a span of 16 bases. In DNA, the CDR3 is TGTGCCAGCAGCTTACTTTCCCACGTACCTAACGAGCAGTACTTC. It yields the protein CASSLLSHVPNEQYF.

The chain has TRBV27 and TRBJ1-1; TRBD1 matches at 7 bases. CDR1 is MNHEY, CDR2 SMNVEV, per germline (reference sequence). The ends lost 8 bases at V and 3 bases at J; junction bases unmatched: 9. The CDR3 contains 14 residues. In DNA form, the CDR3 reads TGTGCCAGCCAGAAGGGGGCAGTGCACACTGAAGCTTTCTTT. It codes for CASQKGAVHTEAFF.

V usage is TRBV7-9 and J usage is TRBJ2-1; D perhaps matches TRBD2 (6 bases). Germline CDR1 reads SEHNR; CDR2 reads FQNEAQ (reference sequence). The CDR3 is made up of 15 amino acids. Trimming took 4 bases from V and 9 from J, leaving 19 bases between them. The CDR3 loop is CASSSPGLAIGEQFF. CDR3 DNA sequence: TGTGCCAGCAGCTCACCGGGACTCGCAATCGGTGAGCAGTTCTTC.

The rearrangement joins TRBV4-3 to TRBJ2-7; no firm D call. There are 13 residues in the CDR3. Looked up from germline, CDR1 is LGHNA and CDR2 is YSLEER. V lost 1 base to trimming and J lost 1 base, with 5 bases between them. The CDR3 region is CASSQGASYEQYV. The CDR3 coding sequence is TGCGCCAGCAGCCAAGGGGCTTCCTACGAGCAGTACGTC.

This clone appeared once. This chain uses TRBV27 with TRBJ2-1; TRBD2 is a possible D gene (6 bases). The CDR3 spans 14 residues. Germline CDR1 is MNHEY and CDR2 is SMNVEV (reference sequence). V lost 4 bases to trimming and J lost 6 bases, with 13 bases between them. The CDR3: CASSWNRLVNEQFF. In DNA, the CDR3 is TGTGCCAGCAGTTGGAATCGACTAGTCAATGAGCAGTTCTTC.

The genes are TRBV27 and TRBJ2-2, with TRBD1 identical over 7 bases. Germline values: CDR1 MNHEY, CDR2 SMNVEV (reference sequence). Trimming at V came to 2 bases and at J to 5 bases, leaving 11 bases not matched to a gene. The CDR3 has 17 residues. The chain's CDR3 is CASSLIRPARGTGELFF. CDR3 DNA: TGTGCCAGCAGTTTAATTAGGCCAGCCAGGGGGACCGGGGAGCTGTTTTTT.

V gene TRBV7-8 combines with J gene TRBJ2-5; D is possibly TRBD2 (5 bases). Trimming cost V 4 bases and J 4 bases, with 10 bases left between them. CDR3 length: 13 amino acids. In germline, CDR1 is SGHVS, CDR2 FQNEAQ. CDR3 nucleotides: TGTGCCAGCAGCTCCGTGGCGGGAGAGACCCAGTACTTC. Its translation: CASSSVAGETQYF.

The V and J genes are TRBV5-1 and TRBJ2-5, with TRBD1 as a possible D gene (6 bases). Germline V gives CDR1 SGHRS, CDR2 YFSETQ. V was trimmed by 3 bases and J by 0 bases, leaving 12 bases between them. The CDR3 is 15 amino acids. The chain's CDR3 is CASSSDSAYQETQYF. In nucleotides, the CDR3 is TGCGCCAGCAGCTCGGACAGTGCTTACCAAGAGACCCAGTACTTC.

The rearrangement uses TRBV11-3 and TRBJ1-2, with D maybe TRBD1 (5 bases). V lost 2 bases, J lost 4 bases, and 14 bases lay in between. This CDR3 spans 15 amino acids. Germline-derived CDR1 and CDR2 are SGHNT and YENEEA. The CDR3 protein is CASSLSPGSTYGYTF. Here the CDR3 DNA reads TGTGCCAGCAGCTTATCGCCAGGGTCTACCTATGGCTACACCTTC.

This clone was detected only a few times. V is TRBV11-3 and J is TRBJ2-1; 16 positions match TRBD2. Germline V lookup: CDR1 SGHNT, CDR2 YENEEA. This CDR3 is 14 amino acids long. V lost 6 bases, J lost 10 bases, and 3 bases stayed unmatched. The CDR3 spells CASRGTSGRGEQFF. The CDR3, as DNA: TGTGCCAGCAGAGGGACTAGCGGGAGGGGAGAGCAGTTCTTC.

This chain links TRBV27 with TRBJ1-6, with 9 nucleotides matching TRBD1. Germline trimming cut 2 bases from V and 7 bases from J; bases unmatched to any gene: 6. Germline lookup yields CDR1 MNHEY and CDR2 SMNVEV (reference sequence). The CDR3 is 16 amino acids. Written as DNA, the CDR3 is TGTGCCAGCAGTTTACGGACGGGACAGGGAAATTCACCCCTCCACTTT. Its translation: CASSLRTGQGNSPLHF.

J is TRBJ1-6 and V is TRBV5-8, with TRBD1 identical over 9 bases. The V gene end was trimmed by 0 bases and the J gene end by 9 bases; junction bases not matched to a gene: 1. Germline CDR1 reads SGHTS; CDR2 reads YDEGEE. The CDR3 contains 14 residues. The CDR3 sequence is CASSLDRGPSPLHF. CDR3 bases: TGTGCCAGCAGCTTGGACAGGGGGCCTTCACCCCTCCACTTT.

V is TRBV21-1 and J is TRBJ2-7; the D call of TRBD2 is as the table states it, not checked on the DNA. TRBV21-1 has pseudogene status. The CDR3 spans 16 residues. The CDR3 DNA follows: TGTGCCAGCAGCAAAGGCCCAGCGGGAGAACAATACGAGCAGTACGTC. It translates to CASSKGPAGEQYEQYV.

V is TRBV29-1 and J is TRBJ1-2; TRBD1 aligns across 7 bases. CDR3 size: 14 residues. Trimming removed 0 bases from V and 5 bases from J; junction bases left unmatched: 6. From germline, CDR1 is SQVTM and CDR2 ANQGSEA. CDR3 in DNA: TGCAGCGTTGAAGATGGCGCCAGGGGGTATGGCTACACCTTC. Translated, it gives CSVEDGARGYGYTF.

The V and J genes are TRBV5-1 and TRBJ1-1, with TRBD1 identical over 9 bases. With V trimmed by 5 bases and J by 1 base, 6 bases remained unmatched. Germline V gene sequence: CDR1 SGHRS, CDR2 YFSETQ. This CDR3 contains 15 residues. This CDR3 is CASRPTGQGNTEAFF. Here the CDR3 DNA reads TGCGCCAGCAGACCGACGGGACAGGGGAACACTGAAGCTTTCTTT.

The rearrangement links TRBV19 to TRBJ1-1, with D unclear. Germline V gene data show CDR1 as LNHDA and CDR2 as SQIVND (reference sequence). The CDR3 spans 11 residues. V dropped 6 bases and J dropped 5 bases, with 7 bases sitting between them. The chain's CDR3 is CASSRVTEAFF. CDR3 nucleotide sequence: TGTGCCAGTAGCCGGGTGACTGAAGCTTTCTTT.

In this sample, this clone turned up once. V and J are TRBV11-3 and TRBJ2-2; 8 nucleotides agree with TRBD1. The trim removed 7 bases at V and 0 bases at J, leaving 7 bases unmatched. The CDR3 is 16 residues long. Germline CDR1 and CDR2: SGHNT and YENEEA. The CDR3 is CASTERTGSNTGELFF. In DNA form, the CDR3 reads TGTGCCAGCACCGAAAGGACAGGGTCGAACACCGGGGAGCTGTTTTTT.